The 14 T cell receptor beta chains presented below share a single source sample, sequenced in a study of blood T cells in healthy people across ages. The second PCR ran about 7 to 12 cycles with a sample-barcoded 5' primer and J-beta primers. TCRdb called the 5' RACE reads again in MiXCR, with one record for every CDR3 protein. The sample has roughly 1.6 million distinct CDR3 sequences; 30% to 35% are singletons. The material sequenced was blood. Receptor source: a woman aged 30 to 39 in good health.

The chain combines TRBV11-2 with TRBJ2-7; 7 bases match TRBD1. Germline V gene sequence: CDR1 SGHAT, CDR2 FQNNGV. This CDR3 is 14 amino acids long. J was trimmed by 3 bases and V by 1 base; bases with no gene match: 3. The CDR3 DNA reads TGTGCCAGCAGCTTAGCGGACAGGAACTACGAGCAGTACTTC. This sequence encodes CASSLADRNYEQYF.

The gene calls are TRBV20-1 and TRBJ2-1; D is unresolved. V lost 4 bases and J lost 6, with 7 bases in between. The CDR3 spans 11 residues. Germline V gene data show CDR1 as DFQATT and CDR2 as SNEGSKA (reference sequence). CDR3: CSAKRPNEQFF. The CDR3 DNA reads TGCAGTGCTAAAAGACCCAATGAGCAGTTCTTC.

The chain joins TRBV28 to TRBJ2-3; 12 nucleotides match TRBD2. The CDR3 spans 16 residues. In germline, CDR1 is MDHEN, CDR2 SYDVKM. The trim removed 6 bases at V and 4 bases at J, leaving 8 bases unmatched. CDR3 nucleotide sequence: TGTGCCAGCAGCCCTAGCGGGGGGGCCGTCGCAGATACGCAGTATTTT. It translates to CASSPSGGAVADTQYF.

The genes are TRBV3-1 and TRBJ1-2; TRBD1 is a possible D gene (5 bases). The CDR3 sequence is 14 residues long. Germline V lookup: CDR1 LGHDT, CDR2 YNNKEL (reference sequence). V lost 6 bases to trimming and J lost 4 bases, with 15 bases between them. CDR3 amino acids: CASRPRGSSYGYTF. The CDR3 DNA reads as TGTGCCAGCAGACCCCGGGGGAGTAGCTATGGCTACACCTTC.

This clonotype was seen more than once but under ten times. The rearrangement links TRBV20-1 to TRBJ1-2, with D unresolved. There are 14 residues in the CDR3. CDR1 and CDR2 (germline): DFQATT, SNEGSKA (reference sequence). Trimming took 3 bases from V and 6 from J, leaving 17 bases between them. The CDR3 region has the DNA TGCAGTGCTAGCCATCCCGCGGGAGGGCATGGCTACACCTTC. It translates to CSASHPAGGHGYTF.

In DNA, the CDR3 is TGCAGTGCAAGCGATGGGACTAGCGGAGATACGCAGTATTTT. This encodes CSASDGTSGDTQYF. The chain has TRBV20-1 and TRBJ2-3; 11 bases are shared with TRBD2. Germline trimming cut 6 bases from V and 5 bases from J; bases unmatched to any gene: 7. CDR1 is DFQATT and CDR2 is SNEGSKA in the germline V gene (reference sequence). The CDR3 totals 14 residues.

This clonotype was counted between two and nine times. The CDR3 protein is CASSQAGAQDTEAFF. CDR3 sequence (DNA): TGTGCCAGCAGCCAAGCGGGGGCGCAGGACACTGAAGCTTTCTTT. The V gene is TRBV3-1, the J gene TRBJ1-1; a weak D match, TRBD1 (6 bases). CDR1 LGHDT and CDR2 YNNKEL come from the germline V gene (reference sequence). V shed 1 base and J shed 3 bases, with 12 bases lying between them. The CDR3 is 15 amino acids.

The chain uses TRBV5-1 and TRBJ2-5; TRBD2 agrees at 13 bases. Germline lookup yields CDR1 SGHRS and CDR2 YFSETQ. V trimming: 4 bases; J trimming: 5 bases; junction bases outside the gene matches: 8. The CDR3 totals 16 residues. In nucleotides, the CDR3 is TGCGCCAGCAGCACTGGACTAGCGGGAGATTTGGAGACCCAGTACTTC. Translating gives CASSTGLAGDLETQYF.

The genes are TRBV5-5 and TRBJ2-7, with D possibly being TRBD1 (6 bases). Per the germline V gene, CDR1 is SGHKS and CDR2 is YYEKEE (reference sequence). With 4 bases removed from V and 3 bases from J, the gap between germline ends came to 14 bases. The CDR3 extends over 14 amino acids. DNA for the CDR3: TGTGCCAGCAGCCTCCAGGACAGAGTCTACGAGCAGTACTTC. It encodes CASSLQDRVYEQYF.

The chain employs TRBV6-5 and TRBJ1-2; D gene uncertain. Between the trimmed V and J ends, which lost 0 bases and 0 bases, there was a span of 17 bases. In germline, CDR1 is MNHEY, CDR2 SVGAGI. This CDR3 is 18 amino acids long. The CDR3 here is CASSYSIRPGPANYGYTF. The CDR3 DNA follows: TGTGCCAGCAGTTACTCGATTCGTCCAGGCCCAGCTAACTATGGCTACACCTTC.

The chain combines TRBV11-1 with TRBJ2-5, with TRBD1 matching over 9 bases. TRBJ2-7 matches the DNA end more closely, so the J call is doubtful. Germline CDR1 SGHAT, CDR2 FQDESV (reference sequence). The CDR3 is made up of 16 amino acids. The CDR3 DNA is TGTGCCAGCAGCGCCCCCGGGACAGGGTCCCCCTACGAGCAGTACTTC. This sequence encodes CASSAPGTGSPYEQYF.

The rearrangement uses TRBV7-9 and TRBJ1-2, with 7 bases that match TRBD1. CDR3 length: 14 residues. The trim removed 5 bases at V and 4 bases at J, leaving 7 bases unmatched. From germline, CDR1 is SEHNR and CDR2 FQNEAQ (reference sequence). The CDR3 reads CASSVDRDTYGYTF. In DNA, the CDR3 is TGTGCCAGCAGCGTCGACAGGGATACCTATGGCTACACCTTC.

This clonotype was observed a handful of times. The V and J genes are TRBV4-1 and TRBJ2-1, with unresolved D. V dropped 0 bases and J dropped 4 bases, with 13 bases sitting between them. Germline CDR1 is MGHRA and CDR2 is YSYEKL. This CDR3 region has 16 residues. The CDR3 DNA reads as TGCGCCAGCAGCCAAGAGGGCCTTACGAAATACAATGAGCAGTTCTTC. It translates to CASSQEGLTKYNEQFF.

This clonotype turned up a few times. This chain's CDR3 is CASSQDYGSTDTQYF. The CDR3 DNA sequence: TGTGCCAGCAGCCAAGACTACGGGAGCACAGATACGCAGTATTTT. V usage is TRBV3-1 and J usage is TRBJ2-3; D remains ambiguous. Germline V CDR1 and CDR2: LGHDT, YNNKEL (reference sequence). The CDR3 has 15 amino acids. V was pared by 0 bases and J by 0 bases, with 7 bases between.